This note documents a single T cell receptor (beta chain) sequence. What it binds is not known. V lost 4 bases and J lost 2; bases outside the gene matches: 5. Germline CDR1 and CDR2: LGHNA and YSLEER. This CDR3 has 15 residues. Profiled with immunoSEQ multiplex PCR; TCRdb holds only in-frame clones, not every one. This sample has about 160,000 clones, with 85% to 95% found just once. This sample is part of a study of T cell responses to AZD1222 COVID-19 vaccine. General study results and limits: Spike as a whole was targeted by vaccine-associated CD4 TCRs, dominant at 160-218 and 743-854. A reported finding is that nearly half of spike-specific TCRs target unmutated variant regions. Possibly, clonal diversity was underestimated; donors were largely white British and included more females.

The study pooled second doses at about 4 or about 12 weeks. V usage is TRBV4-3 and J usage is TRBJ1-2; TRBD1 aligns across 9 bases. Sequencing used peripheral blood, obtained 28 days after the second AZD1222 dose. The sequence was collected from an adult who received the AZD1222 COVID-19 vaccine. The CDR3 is CASSRTGQGNYGYTF. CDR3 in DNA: TGCGCCAGCAGCCGAACGGGACAGGGAAACTATGGCTACACCTTC.